This T cell receptor beta chain was captured by sequencing in a study of cytomegalovirus exposure and HLA in healthy donors. Overall study findings and caveats: In a later analysis, across HLA loci, associated TCR counts were highest for DRB1, lowest for HLA-C. In a later analysis, compared with equally common non-associated chains, HLA-associated beta chains were more expanded. A missense variant in DCLRE1C was later tied to TCR beta V- and J-gene trimming.

Note on this clone: As yet, its antigen is unknown.

Researchers ran the PCR with 60 Vbeta and 13 Jbeta primers. Assay: immunoSEQ multiplex PCR; the TCRdb copy retains only in-frame clones and omits some. The table has approximately 84,000 clones, roughly 80% seen once. With 3 bases removed from V and 1 base from J, the gap between germline ends came to 7 bases. The CDR3 spans 13 residues. The germline gives CDR1 SGDLS, CDR2 YYNGEE. The sequence derives from a man in his forties in good health and CMV-seronegative. The sample was PBMCs. V usage is TRBV9 and J usage is TRBJ1-1, with D perhaps TRBD1 (6 bases). CDR3 protein: CASSEDRNTEAFF. The CDR3 DNA is TGTGCCAGCAGCGAGGACAGGAACACTGAAGCTTTCTTT.